Sequencing of this T cell receptor (beta chain) was carried out in a study of beta chain features in type 1 diabetes. Study overall: When patients were set against healthy donors, age, gender and cell yields were similar.

Based on CD45RO/CCR7/CD25/CD127/CD95/CD27, CD4+ regulatory, stem cell-like memory, naive and central memory cells were sorted. Study-level findings and limits: Type 1 diabetes patients had VDJ junctions that carried fewer insertions and more deletions. For patients and controls alike, PCR might favor shorter templates to the same degree.

The germline V gene encodes CDR1 SQVTM and CDR2 ANQGSEA. This CDR3 is built from 14 residues. Unmatched junction bases numbered 8, after V lost 4 bases and J lost 4 bases. The sample holds a few counts of this clone. The antigen is unknown. The authors reverse transcribed all of the isolated RNA, so sequencing captured expressed TCRB transcripts. Clones were read by immunoSEQ multiplex PCR, and TCRdb kept only the in-frame ones, dropping some. The table records 300,000 to 400,000 clones, 8% of them present only once. This receptor was identified in a young woman in good health. The material sequenced was central memory CD4+ T cells from blood. The genes are TRBV29-1 and TRBJ2-3, with 7 positions matching TRBD2. The CDR3, as DNA: TGCAGCGTTGCTGCGCGGGAGAGGTCAGATACGCAGTATTTT. Translated, it gives CSVAARERSDTQYF.